This TCR beta chain was recovered during a study of cytomegalovirus exposure and HLA in healthy donors. The junction had 8 bases not matched to a gene; V was cut back by 2 bases and J by 12 bases. The CDR3 has 14 amino acids. Germline CDR1 MDHEN, CDR2 SYDVKM. The PCR had 60 Vbeta and 13 Jbeta primers. Sequencing was performed with immunoSEQ multiplex PCR; in TCRdb, only in-frame clones are kept and a portion is missing. Of 170,000 or so clones detected, more than 60% appear once; the ten largest clones hold around 3.5%. The chain recombines TRBV28 with TRBJ2-1; 9 bases match TRBD2. The sequence was obtained from a woman between 55 and 75 years old in good health and CMV-seropositive. The sequencing input was PBMCs. The CDR3 is CASSLAGGRRGQFF. DNA of the CDR3: TGTGCCAGCAGTTTAGCGGGAGGGAGGCGAGGGCAGTTCTTC.